This paragraph covers one T cell receptor (beta chain) sequence. Trimming left V 5 bases short and J 3 bases short, with 10 bases between. Germline V CDR1 and CDR2: SGHTA, FQGNSA. CDR3 size: 13 residues. The data stem from a study of shared clonotypes between healthy human individuals. Clones were sequenced by immunoSEQ multiplex PCR, and TCRdb holds only the in-frame ones, with some missing. This table has about 530,000 clones, about 80% appearing once. V gene TRBV7-2 combines with J gene TRBJ1-1, with D uncertain. Sequenced material: PBMCs. This TCR derives from a woman between 40 and 55 years old in good health. Some clones in this sample may be carry-over from other donors' samples. The CDR3 coding sequence is TGTGCCAGCAGCCGCCGGGCGGACACTGAAGCTTTCTTT. It codes for CASSRRADTEAFF.